This TCR beta chain is from a study of OX40 agonist ivuxolimab in advanced cancers. About the study as a whole: Ivuxolimab, which targeted the costimulatory receptor OX40 (CD134), was an agonistic, fully human IgG2 monoclonal antibody. Intravenous ivuxolimab was administered to patients every 2 weeks at six dose levels: 0.01, 0.1, 0.3, 1.5, 3 and 10 mg/kg. Of the approximately 53 patients in dose escalation, about 20 had hepatocellular carcinoma, some 15 had melanoma, 9 had renal cell carcinoma and 9 had head and neck cancer. In the dose-escalation cohort, over 65% of patients were male, and the mean age was roughly 60 years, with a range of about 23 to 90. Prior anti-PD-1, anti-PD-L1 or anti-CTLA-4 therapy was permitted, and checkpoint inhibitors had been received by under 50% of dose-escalation patients. Partial responses occurred in three dose-escalation patients: two with cutaneous melanoma and one with hepatocellular carcinoma. The point of sequencing TCRbeta in the periphery was to test whether ivuxolimab changed TCR sequence diversity and drove clonal T-cell expansion. The paper covers the monotherapy dose-escalation part of the phase I ivuxolimab trial, which included N of about 50 patients. Broad study findings and their caveats: In the 0.1-3.0 mg/kg groups, partial responders had among the lowest normalized peripheral clonal expansion, particularly in CD8+ T cells. At doses of 0.1 to 3.0 mg/kg, clonal expansion of both CD4+ and CD8+ T cells in blood was seen between baseline and week 6. After ivuxolimab, CD8+ T cells had more expanded clones than CD4+ T cells on average. Antigen specificity was not determined for the clonally expanded peripheral T cells. Low levels of normalized T-cell clonal expansion were also seen in some nonresponding patients.

This clone was counted only a few times. Its binding antigen is unknown. The sample holds no much larger clone one base away, and base qualities are not on file. The trial excluded patients who had a history of autoimmune disease or who were on systemic immunosuppression. Peripheral blood for TCR sequencing was collected from all dose cohorts at baseline, on cycle 4 day 1, and on cycle 7 day 1. Samples came from an open-label, multicenter, first-in-human phase I dose-escalation trial of ivuxolimab. Adults with locally advanced or metastatic head and neck squamous cell, hepatocellular, melanoma or renal cell carcinoma were enrolled in the trial. Before TCR sequencing, CD4+ and CD8+ T cells were separately sorted from peripheral blood. Genomic DNA was extracted from sorted cells for sequencing of the TCRbeta CDR3 region. TCRbeta CDR3 regions were sequenced using the immunoSEQ Assay. TCRdb carries this immuneACCESS record with in-frame sequences only. Its versions omit some clonotypes, under half of them owing to an unresolved V gene in the studies checked, with the rest unexplained. The sample table contains fewer than 85,000 clones; only one count was recorded for over 90% of them. Of the sample, roughly 0.69% is held by the ten largest clones.

Including cysteine and phenylalanine, the CDR3 has 16 amino acids. Just the 48-base CDR3 DNA is kept, in frame starting at base 1. The germline V gene supplies CDR1 SGHRS and CDR2 YFSETQ. V and J lose 4 bases and 4 bases, and a span of 19 bases separates them. The chain uses TRBV5-1 and TRBJ2-3; perhaps TRBD1 is the D gene, with 8 bases matching. The sample consisted of CD4+ or CD8+ T cells sorted from blood, taken in a trial of the OX40 agonist ivuxolimab. The TCR was taken from an adult with an advanced solid tumor such as melanoma, head and neck, liver or kidney cancer. The CDR3 region reads CASSLGGTGSSDTQYF. The bases are TGCGCCAGCAGCCTGGGGGGGACAGGATCCTCAGATACGCAGTATTTT.